There are many counts of the clone carrying this T cell receptor gamma chain. This sample was included in a study of γδ T cells in repeated Plasmodium falciparum infection. TCRdb used CATT to re-call clones from the multiplex PCR reads. The sample consists of more than 20,000 gamma-chain clones, 3% of them appearing once. The sequencing input was gamma-delta T cells from blood. The clonotype was recovered from a pool of human donors (malaria-infected and uninfected, not separated).

The CDR3 protein is CALWEVSYSSDWIKTF. The CDR3 DNA is TGTGCCTTGTGGGAGGTGTCTTATAGTAGTGATTGGATCAAGACGTTT. The chain links TRGV9 to TRGJP2. With 0 bases clipped from V and 0 bases from J, the junction kept 4 bases outside the gene matches. The CDR3 sequence is 16 residues long. Germline V gene data show CDR1 as GITISATS and CDR2 as ISYDGTV (reference sequence).